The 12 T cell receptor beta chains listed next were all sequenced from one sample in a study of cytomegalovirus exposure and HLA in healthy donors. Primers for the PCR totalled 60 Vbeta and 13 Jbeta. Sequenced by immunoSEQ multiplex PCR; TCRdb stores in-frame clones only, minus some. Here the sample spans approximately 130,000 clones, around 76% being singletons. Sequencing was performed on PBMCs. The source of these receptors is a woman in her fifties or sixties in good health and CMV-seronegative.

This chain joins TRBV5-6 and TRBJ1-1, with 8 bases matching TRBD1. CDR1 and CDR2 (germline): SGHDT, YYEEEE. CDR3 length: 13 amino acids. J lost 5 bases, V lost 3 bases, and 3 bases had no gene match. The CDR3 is CASSWTGSTEAFF. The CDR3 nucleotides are TGTGCCAGCAGCTGGACAGGGAGTACTGAAGCTTTCTTT.

The CDR3 sequence: CASTQAQGLSTEAFF. CDR3 in DNA: TGTGCCAGCACCCAGGCGCAGGGGCTGAGCACTGAAGCTTTCTTT. The chain carries TRBV28 and TRBJ1-1; a possible D gene is TRBD1 (6 bases). V was cut by 7 bases and J by 4 bases, with 19 bases left in between. The germline CDR1 and CDR2 sequences are MDHEN and SYDVKM. This CDR3 has 15 residues.

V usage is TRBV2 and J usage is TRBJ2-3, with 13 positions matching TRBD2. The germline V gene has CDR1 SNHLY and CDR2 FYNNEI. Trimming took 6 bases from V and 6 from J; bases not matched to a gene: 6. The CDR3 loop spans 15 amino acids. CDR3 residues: CASRGTSGIRDTQYF. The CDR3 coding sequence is TGTGCCAGCAGGGGGACTAGCGGGATTCGGGATACGCAGTATTTT.

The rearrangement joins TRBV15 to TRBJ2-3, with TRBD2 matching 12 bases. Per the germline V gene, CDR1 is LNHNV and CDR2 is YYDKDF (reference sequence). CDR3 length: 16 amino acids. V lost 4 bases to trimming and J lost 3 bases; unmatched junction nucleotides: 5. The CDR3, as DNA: TGTGCCACCAGCACGACTAGCGGGAGAATGACAGATACGCAGTATTTT. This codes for CATSTTSGRMTDTQYF.

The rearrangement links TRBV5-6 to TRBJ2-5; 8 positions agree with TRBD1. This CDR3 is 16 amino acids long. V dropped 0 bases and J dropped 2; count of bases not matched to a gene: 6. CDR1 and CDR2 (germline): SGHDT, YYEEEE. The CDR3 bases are TGTGCCAGCAGCTTGGTGCAGGGGGCTGGGCAAGAGACCCAGTACTTC. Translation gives CASSLVQGAGQETQYF.

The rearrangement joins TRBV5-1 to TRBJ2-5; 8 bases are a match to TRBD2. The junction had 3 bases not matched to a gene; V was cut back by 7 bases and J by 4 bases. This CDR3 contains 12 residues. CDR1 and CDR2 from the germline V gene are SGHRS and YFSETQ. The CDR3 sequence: CASPGGLETQYF. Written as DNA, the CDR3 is TGCGCCAGCCCGGGGGGGCTAGAGACCCAGTACTTC.

Here the CDR3 reads CASSPLAGGGPHNEQFF. The CDR3 DNA sequence: TGTGCCAGCTCACCACTAGCGGGAGGCGGTCCCCACAATGAGCAGTTCTTC. The rearrangement links TRBV18 to TRBJ2-1; the match to TRBD2 covers 10 bases. V was pared by 1 base and J by 5 bases, with 8 bases of the junction left unmatched. The CDR3 has 17 residues. CDR1 and CDR2 from the germline V gene are KGHSH and LQKENI.

CDR3 nucleotides: TGTGCCAGCAGCCAAGAAGGGCGTTATAGGGGGCAGTCCAATGGCTACACCTTC. Its translation is CASSQEGRYRGQSNGYTF. The V and J genes are TRBV4-2 and TRBJ1-2; 7 bases map to TRBD1. CDR3 length: 18 residues. CDR1 LGHNA and CDR2 YNFKEQ come from the germline V gene. V lost 0 bases and J lost 6; bases outside the gene matches: 16.

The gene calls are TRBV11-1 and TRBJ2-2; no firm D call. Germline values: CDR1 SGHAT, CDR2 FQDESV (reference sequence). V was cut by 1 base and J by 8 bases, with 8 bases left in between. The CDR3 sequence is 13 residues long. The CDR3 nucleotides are TGTGCCAGCAGCTTAGATCCAGGAGGGGAGCTGTTTTTT. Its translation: CASSLDPGGELFF.

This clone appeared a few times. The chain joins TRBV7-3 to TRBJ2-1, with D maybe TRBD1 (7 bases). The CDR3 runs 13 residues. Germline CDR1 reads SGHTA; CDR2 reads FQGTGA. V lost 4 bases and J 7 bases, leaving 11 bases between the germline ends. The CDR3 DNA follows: TGTGCCAGCAGCTCGGCAGGGGGGAATGAGCAGTTCTTC. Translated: CASSSAGGNEQFF.

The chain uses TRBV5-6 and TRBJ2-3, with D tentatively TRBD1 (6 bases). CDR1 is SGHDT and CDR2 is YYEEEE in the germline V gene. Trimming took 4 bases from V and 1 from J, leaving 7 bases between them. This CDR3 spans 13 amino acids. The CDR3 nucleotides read TGTGCCAGCAGCCGGACAGGCACAGATACGCAGTATTTT. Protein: CASSRTGTDTQYF.

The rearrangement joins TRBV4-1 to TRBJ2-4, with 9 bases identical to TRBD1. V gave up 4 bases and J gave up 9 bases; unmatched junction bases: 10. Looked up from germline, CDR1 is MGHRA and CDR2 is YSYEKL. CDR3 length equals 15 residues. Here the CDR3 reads CASSLTGGQSGIQYF. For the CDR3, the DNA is TGCGCCAGCAGCCTTACAGGGGGCCAAAGTGGCATTCAGTACTTC.